A selection of T cell receptor beta chains follows, all from one sample in a study of T cell responses to AZD1222 COVID-19 vaccine. Profiled with immunoSEQ multiplex PCR; TCRdb holds only in-frame clones, not every one. Of some 91,000 clones listed, approximately 88% are singletons. Sequenced here: peripheral blood, sampled on day 0 of AZD1222 vaccination. The receptors derive from an adult in good health. CDR3s include the opening cysteine and the closing phenylalanine or tryptophan. The order of the fields is J gene, V gene, D gene, clone size, CDR3 length, CDR3 DNA, CDR3 protein. D genes are given only for firm matches. The listing skips clone size in some rows; elsewhere it reads once, few, many or a size class.

J gene: TRBJ2-1
V gene: TRBV19
D gene: NA
clone size: NA
CDR3 length: 15
CDR3 DNA: TGTGCCAGTAACGCGCCGGGACACTCCTACAATGAGCAGTTCTTC
CDR3 protein: CASNAPGHSYNEQFF

J gene: TRBJ2-7
V gene: TRBV7-9
D gene: TRBD2
clone size: NA
CDR3 length: 14
CDR3 DNA: TGTGCCAGCAGCTTGACTAGCGGCTCCTACGAGCAGTACTTC
CDR3 protein: CASSLTSGSYEQYF

J gene: TRBJ1-5
V gene: TRBV30
D gene: NA
clone size: NA
CDR3 length: 12
CDR3 DNA: TGTGCCTGGAGTGAAGGAAGTCAGCCCCAGCATTTT
CDR3 protein: CAWSEGSQPQHF

J gene: TRBJ1-5
V gene: TRBV5-1
D gene: NA
clone size: NA
CDR3 length: 15
CDR3 DNA: TGCGCCAGCAGCTTGGGGGACGGTTTCAATCAGCCCCAGCATTTT
CDR3 protein: CASSLGDGFNQPQHF

J gene: TRBJ1-1
V gene: TRBV5-4
D gene: TRBD1
clone size: NA
CDR3 length: 14
CDR3 DNA: TGTGCCAGCAGCTTCGACAGGGGAGGCACTGAAGCTTTCTTT
CDR3 protein: CASSFDRGGTEAFF

J gene: TRBJ1-1
V gene: TRBV6-1
D gene: NA
clone size: NA
CDR3 length: 14
CDR3 DNA: TGTGCCAGCAGTGACCAGGGAGTGAACACTGAAGCTTTCTTT
CDR3 protein: CASSDQGVNTEAFF

J gene: TRBJ2-3
V gene: TRBV5-5
D gene: NA
clone size: NA
CDR3 length: 15
CDR3 DNA: TGTGCCAGCAGCTTGGATACGACAGGTACAGATACGCAGTATTTT
CDR3 protein: CASSLDTTGTDTQYF

J gene: TRBJ1-5
V gene: TRBV25-1
D gene: NA
clone size: NA
CDR3 length: 14
CDR3 DNA: TGTGCCAGCAGTTTGGACGGTGGCAATCAGCCCCAGCATTTT
CDR3 protein: CASSLDGGNQPQHF

J gene: TRBJ1-6
V gene: TRBV2
D gene: NA
clone size: NA
CDR3 length: 15
CDR3 DNA: TGTGCCAGCGTCCAACGAGACGGGTTTAATTCACCCCTCCACTTT
CDR3 protein: CASVQRDGFNSPLHF

J gene: TRBJ1-4
V gene: TRBV5-4
D gene: NA
clone size: NA
CDR3 length: 16
CDR3 DNA: TGTGCCAGCAGCTTGGGGGGGGGCAGTACTAATGAAAAACTGTTTTTT
CDR3 protein: CASSLGGGSTNEKLFF

J gene: TRBJ2-1
V gene: TRBV9
D gene: NA
clone size: NA
CDR3 length: 15
CDR3 DNA: TGTGCCAGCAGCGAGGAGGGGAGCTCCTACAATGAGCAGTTCTTC
CDR3 protein: CASSEEGSSYNEQFF

J gene: TRBJ2-7
V gene: TRBV5-6
D gene: TRBD2
clone size: NA
CDR3 length: 16
CDR3 DNA: TGTGCCAGCAGCTGGCAGGGAGCGGGAGGGCTATACGAGCAGTACTTC
CDR3 protein: CASSWQGAGGLYEQYF

J gene: TRBJ1-4
V gene: TRBV13
D gene: TRBD1
clone size: NA
CDR3 length: 14
CDR3 DNA: TGTGCCAGCAGCTTCAGGGGGCGCCCTGAAAAACTGTTTTTT
CDR3 protein: CASSFRGRPEKLFF

J gene: TRBJ2-6
V gene: TRBV18
D gene: NA
clone size: NA
CDR3 length: 16
CDR3 DNA: TGTGCCAGCTCACCAAGACAGGTGGGAGAAACCAACGTCCTGACTTTC
CDR3 protein: CASSPRQVGETNVLTF

J gene: TRBJ1-4
V gene: TRBV2
D gene: TRBD1
clone size: NA
CDR3 length: 14
CDR3 DNA: TGTGCCAGCAGTGACAGGGGGCGGGATGAAAAACTGTTTTTT
CDR3 protein: CASSDRGRDEKLFF

J gene: TRBJ2-3
V gene: TRBV4-1
D gene: NA
clone size: NA
CDR3 length: 14
CDR3 DNA: TGCGCCAGCAGCCAAGCATTGACCACAGATACGCAGTATTTT
CDR3 protein: CASSQALTTDTQYF

J gene: TRBJ1-1
V gene: TRBV27
D gene: NA
clone size: NA
CDR3 length: 13
CDR3 DNA: TGTGCCAGCAGTTACAGGGTTAGCACTGAAGCTTTCTTT
CDR3 protein: CASSYRVSTEAFF

J gene: TRBJ1-2
V gene: TRBV5-5
D gene: TRBD1
clone size: NA
CDR3 length: 12
CDR3 DNA: TGTGCCAGCAGCCGGGACAGCTATGGCTACACCTTC
CDR3 protein: CASSRDSYGYTF

J gene: TRBJ1-1
V gene: TRBV4-3
D gene: NA
clone size: NA
CDR3 length: 13
CDR3 DNA: TGCGCCAGCAGCCAGGATCGTGATACTGAAGCTTTCTTT
CDR3 protein: CASSQDRDTEAFF

J gene: TRBJ2-5
V gene: TRBV5-1
D gene: NA
clone size: NA
CDR3 length: 13
CDR3 DNA: TGCGCCAGCAGCTTGGGAATCCGGGAGACCCAGTACTTC
CDR3 protein: CASSLGIRETQYF

J gene: TRBJ2-1
V gene: TRBV4-3
D gene: NA
clone size: NA
CDR3 length: 16
CDR3 DNA: TGCGCCAGCAGCCAAGAATGGCGGCAATCCTACAATGAGCAGTTCTTC
CDR3 protein: CASSQEWRQSYNEQFF

J gene: TRBJ2-2
V gene: TRBV9
D gene: NA
clone size: NA
CDR3 length: 15
CDR3 DNA: TGTGCCAGCAGCGTAGATACAGCAGGTCCCGGGGAGCTGTTTTTT
CDR3 protein: CASSVDTAGPGELFF

J gene: TRBJ1-2
V gene: TRBV7-8
D gene: NA
clone size: NA
CDR3 length: 18
CDR3 DNA: TGTGCCAGCAGCTTAGGCGTCATGGCCAACACATTGGGCTATGGCTACACCTTC
CDR3 protein: CASSLGVMANTLGYGYTF

J gene: TRBJ2-2
V gene: TRBV5-4
D gene: TRBD2
clone size: once
CDR3 length: 13
CDR3 DNA: TGTGCCAGCAGCTTGACTAGCGCCGGGGAGCTGTTTTTT
CDR3 protein: CASSLTSAGELFF

J gene: TRBJ1-2
V gene: TRBV7-6
D gene: NA
clone size: NA
CDR3 length: 15
CDR3 DNA: TGTGCCAGCAGCCGTAGTCCGGGGGGGGAATATGGCTACACCTTC
CDR3 protein: CASSRSPGGEYGYTF

J gene: TRBJ1-4
V gene: TRBV4-2
D gene: TRBD1
clone size: NA
CDR3 length: 15
CDR3 DNA: TGTGCCAGCAGCCCTCCGGGACAGGGAACTGAAAAACTGTTTTTT
CDR3 protein: CASSPPGQGTEKLFF

J gene: TRBJ1-2
V gene: TRBV19
D gene: NA
clone size: NA
CDR3 length: 14
CDR3 DNA: TGTGCCAGTAGTATCTCAGGGAAGGGATATGGCTACACCTTC
CDR3 protein: CASSISGKGYGYTF

J gene: TRBJ1-2
V gene: TRBV3-1/TRBV3-2
D gene: NA
clone size: NA
CDR3 length: 13
CDR3 DNA: TGTGCCAGCAGCCCCGGGGGGGTGCGTGGCTACACCTTC
CDR3 protein: CASSPGGVRGYTF

J gene: TRBJ2-6
V gene: TRBV4-1
D gene: NA
clone size: NA
CDR3 length: 20
CDR3 DNA: TGCGCCAGCAGCCCACCCCGCTTATCCCCGAAGGTCTCTGGGGCCAACGTCCTGACTTTC
CDR3 protein: CASSPPRLSPKVSGANVLTF

J gene: TRBJ2-2
V gene: TRBV18
D gene: NA
clone size: NA
CDR3 length: 13
CDR3 DNA: TGTGCCAGCTCACCCCCCTCCACCGGGGAGCTGTTTTTT
CDR3 protein: CASSPPSTGELFF

J gene: TRBJ1-3
V gene: TRBV2
D gene: TRBD1
clone size: NA
CDR3 length: 16
CDR3 DNA: TGTGCCAGCAGGAGGACAGGGAATCAAGCTGGAAACACCATATATTTT
CDR3 protein: CASRRTGNQAGNTIYF

J gene: TRBJ2-1
V gene: TRBV6-4
D gene: NA
clone size: NA
CDR3 length: 12
CDR3 DNA: TGTGCCAGCAGTGACCCCCCAGGTAAGGAGTTCTTC
CDR3 protein: CASSDPPGKEFF

J gene: TRBJ1-4
V gene: TRBV3-1/TRBV3-2
D gene: NA
clone size: NA
CDR3 length: 19
CDR3 DNA: TGTGCCAGCAGCCAAGGTGAGGGTCGGATATATGCAACTAATGAAAAACTGTTTTTT
CDR3 protein: CASSQGEGRIYATNEKLFF

J gene: TRBJ1-2
V gene: TRBV5-5
D gene: TRBD1
clone size: NA
CDR3 length: 14
CDR3 DNA: TGTGCCAGCAGCCCGGGGACAGGGATTTATGGCTACACCTTC
CDR3 protein: CASSPGTGIYGYTF

J gene: TRBJ2-1
V gene: TRBV4-1
D gene: TRBD2
clone size: NA
CDR3 length: 16
CDR3 DNA: TGCGCCAGCAGCCACCCCCTTCGGGGGGTTAGGAATGAGCAGTTCTTC
CDR3 protein: CASSHPLRGVRNEQFF

J gene: TRBJ1-2
V gene: TRBV18
D gene: NA
clone size: NA
CDR3 length: 14
CDR3 DNA: TGTGCCAGCTCACCTTCCAGGGACATCTATGGCTACACCTTC
CDR3 protein: CASSPSRDIYGYTF

J gene: TRBJ1-2
V gene: TRBV18
D gene: NA
clone size: NA
CDR3 length: 15
CDR3 DNA: TGTGCCAGCTCACCACAAGAGGGGTCGACCTATGGCTACACCTTC
CDR3 protein: CASSPQEGSTYGYTF

J gene: TRBJ1-1
V gene: TRBV4-1
D gene: NA
clone size: few
CDR3 length: 15
CDR3 DNA: TGCGCCAGCAGCCAAGATAGAGGGGTGAACACTGAAGCTTTCTTT
CDR3 protein: CASSQDRGVNTEAFF

J gene: TRBJ1-2
V gene: TRBV30
D gene: TRBD1
clone size: NA
CDR3 length: 13
CDR3 DNA: TGTGCCTGGAGCTTCGGGACAGGGCTTGGCTACACCTTC
CDR3 protein: CAWSFGTGLGYTF

J gene: TRBJ2-1
V gene: TRBV6-6
D gene: NA
clone size: few
CDR3 length: 12
CDR3 DNA: TGTGCCAGCGGGGGCCTCTACAATGAGCAGTTCTTC
CDR3 protein: CASGGLYNEQFF

J gene: TRBJ2-1
V gene: TRBV6-5
D gene: TRBD2
clone size: NA
CDR3 length: 16
CDR3 DNA: TGTGCCAGCAGTTATACTAGCGGGGATTGGTATGGTGAGCAGTTCTTC
CDR3 protein: CASSYTSGDWYGEQFF

J gene: TRBJ1-5
V gene: TRBV19
D gene: NA
clone size: NA
CDR3 length: 15
CDR3 DNA: TGTGCCAGTAGCCCACTCCTGGGGGGCAATCAGCCCCAGCATTTT
CDR3 protein: CASSPLLGGNQPQHF

J gene: TRBJ1-2
V gene: TRBV19
D gene: NA
clone size: NA
CDR3 length: 15
CDR3 DNA: TGTGCCAGTAGTATTTTGAGGGGTTTGAACTATGGCTACACCTTC
CDR3 protein: CASSILRGLNYGYTF

J gene: TRBJ2-1
V gene: TRBV10-3
D gene: NA
clone size: NA
CDR3 length: 14
CDR3 DNA: TGTGCCATCAGTGACACTCTCTCCTACAATGAGCAGTTCTTC
CDR3 protein: CAISDTLSYNEQFF

J gene: TRBJ1-2
V gene: TRBV29-1
D gene: TRBD1
clone size: NA
CDR3 length: 12
CDR3 DNA: TGCAGCGTACAGGGGGCGGACTATGGCTACACCTTC
CDR3 protein: CSVQGADYGYTF